Sequencing of this T cell receptor (beta chain) was carried out in a study of T cell responses to AZD1222 COVID-19 vaccine (dated by TCRdb to about 2021). Regarding the research as a whole: TCR sequencing was performed for fewer than 250 trial participants, of whom approximately 200 were given two doses of AZD1222 and approximately 25 were given two doses of MenACWY control vaccine. Trial participants were enrolled by age into 18-55, 56-69 and 70-plus year subgroups, with around 150, 28 and 57 TCR-sequenced participants respectively.

Findings and caveats that apply to the study as a whole: Spike-specific TCR breadth and depth rose significantly after two AZD1222 doses compared with day 0 and with MenACWY recipients. The 56-69-year group was small, and its depth increase did not reach significance, likely because of low power. Conclusions about previously exposed vaccinees are limited, since just five or six AZD1222 recipients were seropositive for SARS-CoV-2 at baseline. Vaccine-associated CD4 TCRs spanned the whole spike protein, with dominant responses in regions 160-218 and 743-854. Reportedly, close to half of the unique spike-specific TCRs recognized epitopes lying outside the regions that are mutated in the B.1.351 and B.1.1.7 variants. Because no samples from the day 14 peak response were available, repertoires could be characterized only after the peak T cell response. Most participants were white British and females outnumbered males, and the authors suggested that clonal diversity may have been underestimated.

The CDR3 regions of human TCRbeta chains were analyzed by immunosequencing. The authors' pipeline ran thus. TCRs in the repertoires were compared against a reference library of SARS-CoV-2-specific TCRs that had been generated with the MIRA antigen-specificity platform. Breadth was defined as the fraction of unique TCRs that were SARS-CoV-2-associated. Depth was defined as the fraction of total T cells that were SARS-CoV-2-associated. Using the MIRA data, each spike-specific TCR was assigned both to the spike region to which the TCR was reactive and to a CD4 or CD8 class. Log10-transformed breadth and depth values were compared by one-way ANOVA with Sidak's multiple comparisons tests. TCRdb stores this immuneACCESS table with in-frame sequences only. Part of the clones is absent; in the studies checked, under half of the shortfall reflects unresolved V genes, and no reason is known for the rest. From that table come the V and J calls and clone size; the DNA was used to work out D and trimming. The sample table contains roughly 180,000 clones; only one count was recorded for about nine tenths of them. The ten biggest clones cover around 1.9% of the sample.

As regards this clone: The antigen it binds to is not known. No qualities accompany the bases; no much larger clone lies one base away.

This sample's time point label indicates: about 28 days (+/-7) after the second vaccine dose. AZD1222 recipients given second doses at about 4 weeks or at about 12 weeks were pooled, since spike-specific TCR depth and breadth were not found to differ between the two schedules. Vaccinee samples came from UK trials COV001 and COV002, including a single-blind randomized controlled phase 2/3 trial of AZD1222 (ChAdOx1 nCoV-19) in healthy adults. For TCRbeta chain sequencing, PBMC samples were collected from trial participants at day 0 and at day 28 after the second dose. V is reduced by 3 bases and J by 5 bases, leaving a spacing of 13 bases between them. From the germline V gene (reference sequence), CDR1 is LNHDA and CDR2 is SQIVND. Inclusive of the bounding cysteine and phenylalanine, the CDR3 is 14 residues long. The read is trimmed to its CDR3 DNA, 42 bases read in frame from base 1.

The rearranged chain carries TRBV19 and TRBJ1-2; tentative D gene TRBD1, with 5 bases matching. The specimen was peripheral blood, collected 28 days after the second AZD1222 dose. The clonotype was recovered from an adult who received the AZD1222 COVID-19 vaccine. The CDR3 region has the sequence CASSILSGGYGYTF. The bases are TGTGCCAGTAGTATCCTCTCTGGGGGTTATGGCTACACCTTC.